This TCR beta chain derives from a study of Ad26.COV2.S vaccination and SARS-CoV-2 variants. V was clipped by 6 bases and J by 6 bases, with 18 bases between them. The germline CDR1 and CDR2 sequences are MNHEY and SVGAGI. The CDR3 extends over 14 amino acids. In regard to this clone: Its matching antigen is unknown.

General study points: Vaccinees and placebo recipients showed similar non-spike TCR breadth.

Treatment: some 19 received Ad26.COV2.S at low or high dose, single or two shots; about five received placebo; per-sample allocation not given. Collection of samples fell on day 63 after the first vaccine or placebo injection. Boston hosted the donor, who was an adult aged 18-55 years. The method was immunoSEQ multiplex PCR; TCRdb's version includes in-frame clones alone and lacks a portion of them. The table lists over 400,000 clones, about 91% of them singletons. The clonotype originates from a person aged 18-65 years who received the Ad26.COV2.S COVID-19 vaccine or a placebo. Specimen: peripheral blood, collected in a trial of Ad26.COV2.S vaccine versus placebo. V gene TRBV6-5 combines with J gene TRBJ2-7; unclear D gene. The CDR3 here is CASRKEMMGSEQYF. The CDR3 DNA sequence: TGTGCCAGCAGAAAAGAGATGATGGGTTCCGAGCAGTACTTC.